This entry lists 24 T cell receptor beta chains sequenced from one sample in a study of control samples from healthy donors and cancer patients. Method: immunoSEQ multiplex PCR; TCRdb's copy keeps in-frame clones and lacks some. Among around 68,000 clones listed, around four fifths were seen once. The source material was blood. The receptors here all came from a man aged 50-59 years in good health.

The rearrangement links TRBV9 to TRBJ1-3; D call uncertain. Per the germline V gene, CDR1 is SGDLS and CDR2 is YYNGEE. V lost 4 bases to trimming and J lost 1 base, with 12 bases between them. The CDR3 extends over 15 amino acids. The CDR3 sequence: CASSPGLGSGNTIYF. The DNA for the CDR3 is TGTGCCAGCAGCCCAGGTTTGGGTTCTGGAAACACCATATATTTT.

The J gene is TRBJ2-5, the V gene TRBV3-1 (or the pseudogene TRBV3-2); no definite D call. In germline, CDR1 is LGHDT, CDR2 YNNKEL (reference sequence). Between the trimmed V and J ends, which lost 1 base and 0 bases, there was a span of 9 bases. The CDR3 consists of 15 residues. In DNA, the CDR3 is TGTGCCAGCAGCCAAGCGGTGATGAACCAAGAGACCCAGTACTTC. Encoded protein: CASSQAVMNQETQYF.

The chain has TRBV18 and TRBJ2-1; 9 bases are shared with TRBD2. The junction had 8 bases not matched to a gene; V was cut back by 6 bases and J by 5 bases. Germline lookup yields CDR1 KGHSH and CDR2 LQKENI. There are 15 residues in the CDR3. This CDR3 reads CASSPGTSPHNEQFF. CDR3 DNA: TGTGCCAGCTCGCCCGGGACTAGCCCCCACAATGAGCAGTTCTTC.

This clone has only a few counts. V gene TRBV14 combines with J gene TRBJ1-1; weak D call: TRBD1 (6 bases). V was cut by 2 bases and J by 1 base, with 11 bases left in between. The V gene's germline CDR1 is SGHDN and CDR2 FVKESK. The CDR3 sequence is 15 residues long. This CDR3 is CASSQLPGENTEAFF. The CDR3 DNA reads TGTGCCAGCAGCCAACTCCCAGGGGAGAACACTGAAGCTTTCTTT.

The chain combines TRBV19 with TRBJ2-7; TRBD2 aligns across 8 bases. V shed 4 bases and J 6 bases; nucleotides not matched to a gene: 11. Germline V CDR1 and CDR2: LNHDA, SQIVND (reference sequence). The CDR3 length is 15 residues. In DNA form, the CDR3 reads TGTGCCAGTAGTACAATCAGCGGGGGCCCGGGCGAGCAGTACTTC. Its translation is CASSTISGGPGEQYF.

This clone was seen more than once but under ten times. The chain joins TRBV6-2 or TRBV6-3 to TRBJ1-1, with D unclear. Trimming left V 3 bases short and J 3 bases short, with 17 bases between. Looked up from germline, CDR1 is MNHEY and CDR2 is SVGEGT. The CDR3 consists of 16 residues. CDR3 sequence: CASSYPTGGSHTEAFF. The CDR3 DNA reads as TGTGCCAGCAGTTATCCCACCGGTGGGAGTCACACTGAAGCTTTCTTT.

CDR3: CAWSVSPRRGYTF. The CDR3 nucleotides read TGTGCCTGGAGTGTAAGCCCCAGGAGGGGCTACACCTTC. The chain uses TRBV30 and TRBJ1-2; D remains ambiguous. Germline values: CDR1 GTSNPN, CDR2 SVGIG (reference sequence). The CDR3 has 13 amino acids. Trimming took off 0 bases at V and 8 bases at J, with 13 bases between the two ends. Filled out from reference TRBV30 and TRBJ1-2, the complete variable domain reads SQTIHQWPATLVQPVGSPLSLECTVEGTSNPNLYWYRQAAGRGLQLLFYSVGIGQISSEVPQNLSASRPQDRQFILSSKKLLLSDSGFYLCAWSVSPRRGYTFGSGTRLTVV.

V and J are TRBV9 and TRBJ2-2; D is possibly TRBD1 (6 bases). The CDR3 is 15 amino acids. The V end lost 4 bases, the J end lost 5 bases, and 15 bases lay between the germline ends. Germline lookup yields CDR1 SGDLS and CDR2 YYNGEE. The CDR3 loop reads CASSHPGQITGELFF. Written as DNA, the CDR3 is TGTGCCAGCAGCCATCCGGGACAAATAACCGGGGAGCTGTTTTTT.

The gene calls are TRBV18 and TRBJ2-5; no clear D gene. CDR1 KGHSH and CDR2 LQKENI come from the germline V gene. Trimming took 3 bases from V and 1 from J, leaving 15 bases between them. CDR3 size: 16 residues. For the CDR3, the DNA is TGTGCCAGCTCACCCACCGAGGAGCGCCTCCAAGAGACCCAGTACTTC. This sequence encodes CASSPTEERLQETQYF.

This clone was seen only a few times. CDR3 sequence: CASSSDRRYQETQYF. In DNA form, the CDR3 reads TGTGCCAGCAGTTCCGACAGGCGGTACCAAGAGACCCAGTACTTC. The chain links TRBV6-5 to TRBJ2-5; TRBD1 is a possible D gene (6 bases). Trimming took 4 bases from V and 0 from J, leaving 12 bases between them. CDR1 and CDR2 (germline): MNHEY, SVGAGI. The CDR3 extends over 15 amino acids.

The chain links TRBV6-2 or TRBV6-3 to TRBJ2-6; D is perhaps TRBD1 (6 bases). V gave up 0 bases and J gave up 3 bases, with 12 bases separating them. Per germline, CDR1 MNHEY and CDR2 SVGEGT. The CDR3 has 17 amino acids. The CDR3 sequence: CASSYSPTGNGANVLTF. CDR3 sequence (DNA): TGTGCCAGCAGTTACTCTCCCACAGGGAATGGGGCCAACGTCCTGACTTTC.

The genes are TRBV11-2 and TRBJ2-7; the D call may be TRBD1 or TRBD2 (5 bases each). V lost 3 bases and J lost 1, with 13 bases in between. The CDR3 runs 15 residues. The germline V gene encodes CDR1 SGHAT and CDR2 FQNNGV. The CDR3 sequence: CASSFGRDGSYEQYF. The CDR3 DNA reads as TGTGCCAGCAGCTTCGGCCGGGACGGATCCTACGAGCAGTACTTC.

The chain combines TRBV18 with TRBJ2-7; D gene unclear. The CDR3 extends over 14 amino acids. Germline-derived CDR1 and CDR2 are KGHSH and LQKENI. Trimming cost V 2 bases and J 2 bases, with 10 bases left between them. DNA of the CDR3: TGTGCCAGCTCACCAACCGGGTCCGCCTACGAGCAGTACTTC. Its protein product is CASSPTGSAYEQYF.

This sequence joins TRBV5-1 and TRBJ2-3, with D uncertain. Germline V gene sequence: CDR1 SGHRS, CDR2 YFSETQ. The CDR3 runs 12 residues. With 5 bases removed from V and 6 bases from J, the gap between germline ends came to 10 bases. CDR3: CASSTGADTQYF. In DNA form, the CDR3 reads TGCGCCAGCAGTACCGGTGCCGATACGCAGTATTTT.

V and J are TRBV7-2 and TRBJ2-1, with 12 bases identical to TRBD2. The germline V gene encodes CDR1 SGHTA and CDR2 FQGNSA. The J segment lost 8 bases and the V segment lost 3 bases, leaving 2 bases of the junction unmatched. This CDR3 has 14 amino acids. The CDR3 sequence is CASSLTSGRHEQFF. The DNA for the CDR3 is TGTGCCAGCAGCTTGACTAGCGGGAGACATGAGCAGTTCTTC.

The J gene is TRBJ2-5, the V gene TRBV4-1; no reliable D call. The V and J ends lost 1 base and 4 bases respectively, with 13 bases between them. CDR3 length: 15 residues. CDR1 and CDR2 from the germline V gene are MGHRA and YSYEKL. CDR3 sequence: CASSQGTVAVETQYF. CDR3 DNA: TGCGCCAGCAGCCAAGGGACCGTCGCGGTAGAGACCCAGTACTTC.

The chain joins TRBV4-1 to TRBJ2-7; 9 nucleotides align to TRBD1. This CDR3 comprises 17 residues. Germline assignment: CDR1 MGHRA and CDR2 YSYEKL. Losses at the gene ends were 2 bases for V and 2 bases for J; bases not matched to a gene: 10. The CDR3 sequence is CASSQPSGTGTPYEQYF. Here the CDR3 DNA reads TGCGCCAGCAGCCAACCCTCCGGGACAGGGACACCCTACGAGCAGTACTTC.

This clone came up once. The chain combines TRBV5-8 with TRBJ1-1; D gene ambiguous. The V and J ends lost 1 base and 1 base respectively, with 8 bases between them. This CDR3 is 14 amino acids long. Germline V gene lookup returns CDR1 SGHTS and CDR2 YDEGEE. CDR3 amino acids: CASSLWEENTEAFF. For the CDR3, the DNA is TGTGCCAGCAGCTTGTGGGAGGAGAACACTGAAGCTTTCTTT. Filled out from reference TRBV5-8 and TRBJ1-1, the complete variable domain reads EAGVTQSPTHLIKTRGQQATLRCSPISGHTSVYWYQQALGLGLQFLLWYDEGEERNRGNFPPRFSGRQFPNYSSELNVNALELEDSALYLCASSLWEENTEAFFGQGTRLTVV.

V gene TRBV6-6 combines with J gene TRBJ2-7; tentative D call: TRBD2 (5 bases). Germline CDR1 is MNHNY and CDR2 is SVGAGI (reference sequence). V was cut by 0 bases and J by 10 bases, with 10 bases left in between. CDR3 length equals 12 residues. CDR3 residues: CASSYSNPGQYF. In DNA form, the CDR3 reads TGTGCCAGCAGTTACTCTAACCCGGGACAGTACTTC.

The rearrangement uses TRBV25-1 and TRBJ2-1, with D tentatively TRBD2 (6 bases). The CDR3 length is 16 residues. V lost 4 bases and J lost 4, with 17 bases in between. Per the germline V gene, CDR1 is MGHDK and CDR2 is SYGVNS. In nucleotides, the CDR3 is TGTGCCAGCAGTGCAATGACTAGAACGATTTACAATGAGCAGTTCTTC. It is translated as CASSAMTRTIYNEQFF.

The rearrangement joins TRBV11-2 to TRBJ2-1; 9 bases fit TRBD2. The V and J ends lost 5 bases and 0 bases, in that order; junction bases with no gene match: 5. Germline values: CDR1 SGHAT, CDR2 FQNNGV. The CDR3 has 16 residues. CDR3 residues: CASSQDSGSSYNEQFF. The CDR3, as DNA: TGTGCCAGCAGCCAAGATAGCGGGAGCTCCTACAATGAGCAGTTCTTC.

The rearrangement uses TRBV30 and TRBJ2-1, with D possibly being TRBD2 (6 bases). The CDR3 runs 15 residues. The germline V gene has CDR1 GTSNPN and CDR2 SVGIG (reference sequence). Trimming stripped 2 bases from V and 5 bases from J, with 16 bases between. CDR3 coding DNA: TGTGCCTGGAGTTCTACACCGGGACTCCACAATGAGCAGTTCTTC. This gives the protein CAWSSTPGLHNEQFF.

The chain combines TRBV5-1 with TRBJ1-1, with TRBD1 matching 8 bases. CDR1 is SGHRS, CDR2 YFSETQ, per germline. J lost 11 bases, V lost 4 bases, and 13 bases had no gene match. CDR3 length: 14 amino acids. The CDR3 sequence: CASSRTGLEVRAFF. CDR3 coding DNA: TGCGCCAGCAGCCGGACAGGGTTGGAAGTAAGGGCTTTCTTT.

The chain's CDR3 is CASSAGRFGANVLTF. The CDR3 DNA is TGTGCCAGCAGCGCTGGTCGGTTTGGGGCCAACGTCCTGACTTTC. V and J are TRBV9 and TRBJ2-6; D uncertain. The V and J ends lost 3 bases and 3 bases respectively, with 10 bases between them. Germline CDR1 SGDLS, CDR2 YYNGEE. The CDR3 runs 15 residues.